This is a list of T cell receptor beta chains from one sample in a study of regulatory T cells in long-lasting Graves disease. TCRdb recomputed calls from the multiplex PCR reads with MiXCR, one row per CDR3 protein. This sample has around 300,000 distinct CDR3 sequences, with around 23% found just once. Source: peripheral blood mononuclear cells (PBMCs), taken when the disease was refractory, from a patient treated with antithyroid drugs. The receptors stem from a female donor with Graves disease. The CDR3 runs from the conserved cysteine through the conserved F or W. Fields, in order: V gene, J gene, D gene, clone size, CDR3 DNA, CDR3 protein. A D gene is named only where the DNA matches it firmly. Clone sizes are given selectively: once, few, many, or a class where the clone is expanded.

TRBV7-8	TRBJ2-1	.	.	TGTGCCAGCAGCTTAGAGCGACAAGGAATATATGAGCAGTTCTTC	CASSLERQGIYEQFF
TRBV4-3	TRBJ1-4	.	few	TGCGCCAGCAGCCAAGATTCAGGGTTGGGAACTAATGAAAAACTGTTTTTT	CASSQDSGLGTNEKLFF
TRBV28	TRBJ2-1	.	few	TGTGCCAGCAGTTTGAGGTGGGAGAGGGTCTTACGCAATGAGCAGTTCTTC	CASSLRWERVLRNEQFF
TRBV5-1	TRBJ2-7	.	.	TGCGCCAGCTTTCCCAGCCCGACATACGGACAGTCGGACGAGCAGTACTTC	CASFPSPTYGQSDEQYF
TRBV20-1	TRBJ1-6	.	few	TGCAGTGCCCCCGGATCGGAGACAGTTAATTCACCCCTCCACTTT	CSAPGSETVNSPLHF
TRBV29-1	TRBJ2-7	.	.	TGCAGCGTTGAAGCACAGCCCTACGAGCAGTACTTC	CSVEAQPYEQYF
TRBV29-1	TRBJ2-5	TRBD2	.	TGCAGCGGTGGACTAGCGGGAGATCGTATGGAGACCCAGTACTTC	CSGGLAGDRMETQYF
TRBV10-3	TRBJ2-7	TRBD1	few	TGTGCCATCGGGGGTGAGGACAGGGGTATCGACGAGCAGTACTTC	CAIGGEDRGIDEQYF
TRBV20-1	TRBJ1-5	.	many	TGCAGTGCCACAAAATTTACAGAGTATAGCAATCAGCCCCAGCATTTT	CSATKFTEYSNQPQHF
TRBV5-4	TRBJ2-2	.	.	TGTGCCAGCAGCCCGGGGGTGTGGCGGGCGAACACCGGGGAGCTGTTTTTT	CASSPGVWRANTGELFF
TRBV28	TRBJ2-7	TRBD2	many	TGTGCCAGCAGCTCCCCCCGTCGGGCGGCGGGAGCCTACGAGCAGTACTTC	CASSSPRRAAGAYEQYF
TRBV6-1	TRBJ1-1	.	.	TGTGCCAGCAATATGGCGAACACTGAAGCTTTCTTT	CASNMANTEAFF
TRBV7-9	TRBJ2-7	.	many	TGTGCCAGCAGCTCCTTAATCAGCCGGGGGTCATACGAGCAGTACTTC	CASSSLISRGSYEQYF
TRBV28	TRBJ2-7	.	few	TGTGCCAGCAGTTCCTCCGGGACGGTCACCTACGAGCAGTACTTC	CASSSSGTVTYEQYF
TRBV4-1	TRBJ2-5	TRBD2	few	TGCGCCAGCAGCCAAGAGGGGCTAGCGGGGATGCATCGCCAAGAGACCCAGTACTTC	CASSQEGLAGMHRQETQYF
TRBV29-1	TRBJ1-1	.	few	TGCAGCGCCCAGCCAGAGGAACGGGAAGAAGCTTTCTTT	CSAQPEEREEAFF
TRBV29-1	TRBJ1-4	.	few	TGCAGCGTTGAGGAGGGGTTAGGTGAAAAACTGTTTTTT	CSVEEGLGEKLFF
TRBV5-1	TRBJ2-7	TRBD1	.	TGCACCAGCAGCTCCTTCGGGACAGTCTACGAGCAGTACTTC	CTSSSFGTVYEQYF
TRBV20-1	TRBJ2-7	.	many	TGCAGTGCTAGACGGACCTCTCGTCACTACGAGCAGTACTTC	CSARRTSRHYEQYF
TRBV19	TRBJ1-5	.	.	TGTGCCAGTAGTATTACCCAGGGCGGGGGTCAGCCCCAGCATTTT	CASSITQGGGQPQHF
TRBV18	TRBJ1-1	TRBD1	many	TGTGCCAGCTCACCGGTAGGGACAGGGGGCAGTGGAGCTTTCTTT	CASSPVGTGGSGAFF
TRBV19	TRBJ2-2	.	.	TGTGCCAGTAGTCCTAGCGATACGAACACCGGGGAGCTGTTTTTT	CASSPSDTNTGELFF
TRBV14	TRBJ1-1	.	.	TGTGCCAGCAGCCCCAACCGCCGGCTAATGAACACTGAAGCTTTCTTT	CASSPNRRLMNTEAFF
TRBV27	TRBJ2-5	TRBD1	.	TGTGCCAGCAGTTTAAGGGGGCCGAGCGAGAGGACCCAGTACTTC	CASSLRGPSERTQYF
TRBV20-1	TRBJ1-1	.	few	TGCAGTGCCTCAGGGAACACTGAAGCTTTCTTT	CSASGNTEAFF
TRBV7-2	TRBJ1-2	.	few	TGTGCCAGCAGCCTGGCAGGGCGGGTTGATGGCTACACCTTC	CASSLAGRVDGYTF
TRBV28	TRBJ2-7	.	many	TGTGCCAGCAGTTCCCCAGGATGGATGACCTACGAGCAGTACTTC	CASSSPGWMTYEQYF
TRBV18	TRBJ2-7	TRBD2	.	TGTGCCAGCAGGACTAGCGAGTACGAGCAGTACTTC	CASRTSEYEQYF
TRBV7-9	TRBJ2-7	.	many	TGTGCCAGCAGCTTAGGGGTCAGCTCCTACGAGCAGTACTTC	CASSLGVSSYEQYF
TRBV25-1	TRBJ2-2	TRBD1	few	TGTGCCAGCAGTGACCGGGACAGGGGTTGGACCGGGGAGCTGTTTTTT	CASSDRDRGWTGELFF
TRBV9	TRBJ2-1	.	few	TGTGCCAGCAGCGAAGGGGCGGTTGAGGAGCAGTTCTTC	CASSEGAVEEQFF
TRBV7-3	TRBJ2-3	TRBD2	.	TGTGCCAGCAGCTTAGAGGCTAGGACTAGCCTCACAGATACGCAGTATTTT	CASSLEARTSLTDTQYF
TRBV6-1	TRBJ2-7	.	few	TGTGCCAGCAGACCGGGACGGGACTACGAGCAGTACTTC	CASRPGRDYEQYF
TRBV4-1	TRBJ2-1	TRBD2	.	TGCGCCAGCAGCCAAGTTCCTAGCGGGACCTACAATGAGCAGTTCTTC	CASSQVPSGTYNEQFF
TRBV7-9	TRBJ2-6	.	many	TGTGCCAGCAGCCTTCTGGGGTCTGGGGCCAACGTCCTGACTTTC	CASSLLGSGANVLTF
TRBV3-1	TRBJ2-6	.	many	TGTGCCAGCAGCCGGTCGTTCGGTGGAGGTACTGGGGCCAACGTCCTGACTTTC	CASSRSFGGGTGANVLTF
TRBV4-3	TRBJ1-2	.	.	TGCGCCAGCAGCCAAGACCCTGACAGCCTCTATGGCTACACCTTC	CASSQDPDSLYGYTF
TRBV6-2/TRBV6-3	TRBJ2-5	.	.	TGTGCCAGCAGTTACGAGAGGGGCCAAGAGACCCAGTACTTC	CASSYERGQETQYF
TRBV7-2	TRBJ2-5	.	many	TGTGCCAGCAGCGGACAGGGGTTAAAAGCGGGAGAAGTACAAGAGACCCAGTACTTC	CASSGQGLKAGEVQETQYF
TRBV12-3/TRBV12-4	TRBJ2-7	TRBD2	many	TGTGCCAGCGGGACGGGAGGTTTAGGCTCACGCGAGCAGTACTTC	CASGTGGLGSREQYF
TRBV12-3/TRBV12-4	TRBJ2-7	TRBD1	.	TGTGCCAGCAGGCAGGACAGGGACGGCGAGCAGTACTTC	CASRQDRDGEQYF
TRBV6-1	TRBJ2-6	.	many	TGTGCCAGCAGCCAGTGGCTGGACCTCTCTGGGGCCAACGTCCTGACTTTC	CASSQWLDLSGANVLTF
TRBV6-4	TRBJ2-2	.	.	TGTGCCAGCAGGCCCGGGTTCAACACCGGGGAGCTGTTTTTT	CASRPGFNTGELFF
TRBV13	TRBJ2-5	.	.	TGTGCCAGCAGCCCCATGATGCAGGTCCAAGAGACCCAGTACTTC	CASSPMMQVQETQYF
TRBV6-1	TRBJ2-5	TRBD2	.	TGTGCCAGCAGGAAATTAGCGGGAGGGGAGACCCAGTACTTC	CASRKLAGGETQYF
TRBV7-2	TRBJ2-2	.	.	TGTGCCAGCAGCTACCTCTTTGGCGGGGAGCTGTTTTTT	CASSYLFGGELFF
TRBV6-1	TRBJ1-2	TRBD1	few	TGTGCCAGCAGAACAGGGGGCGGTCGAGGCTACACCTTC	CASRTGGGRGYTF
TRBV30	TRBJ1-1	.	.	TGTGCCTGGAGTTTGGGGGCTCGGAACGCTGAAGCTTTCTTT	CAWSLGARNAEAFF
TRBV7-6	TRBJ1-1	.	.	TGTGCCAGCAGCTTTAGTCCCGACACTGAAGCTTTCTTT	CASSFSPDTEAFF
TRBV9	TRBJ1-4	.	many	TGTGCCAGCAGCGTAGAATCAGGGAAAGAAAAACTGTTTTTT	CASSVESGKEKLFF
TRBV15	TRBJ2-2	TRBD2	.	TGTGCCACCAGCAGAGTCCCGACCGGGACTAGCGCCGGGGAGCTGTTTTTT	CATSRVPTGTSAGELFF
TRBV7-9	TRBJ2-7	TRBD2	.	TGTGCCAGCAGTACAGCGGGAGACGCGTTCGAGCAGTACTTC	CASSTAGDAFEQYF
TRBV29-1	TRBJ2-7	.	.	TGCAGCGTTCCCGGGGGTAGCTCCTACGAGCAGTACTTC	CSVPGGSSYEQYF
TRBV12-3/TRBV12-4	TRBJ2-1	TRBD1	.	TGTGCCAGCAGTTTAAGACAGGGGCACTACAATGAGCAGTTCTTC	CASSLRQGHYNEQFF
TRBV12-3/TRBV12-4	TRBJ2-7	TRBD2	.	TGTGCCAGCAGTTTAACCGGGACTAGGGGCTACGAGCAGTACTTC	CASSLTGTRGYEQYF
TRBV28	TRBJ2-1	.	.	TGTGCCAGCAGTTTATTCAGGGGTAATGAGCAGTTCTTC	CASSLFRGNEQFF
TRBV28	TRBJ2-6	.	.	TGTGCCAGCAGAGACACTGGGGCCAACGTCCTGACTTTC	CASRDTGANVLTF